This T cell receptor beta chain emerged from a study of blood T cell repertoires in COVID-19. This clone has just a few counts. Other nucleotide sequences in the sample specify the same CDR3. Sequencing used immunoSEQ multiplex PCR; TCRdb keeps in-frame clones, though not all of them. Here the sample spans 220,000 or so clones, around 80% being singletons. In germline, CDR1 is KGHDR, CDR2 SFDVKD. This CDR3 has 15 residues. V trimming: 5 bases; J trimming: 2 bases; junction bases outside the gene matches: 4. This rearrangement joins TRBV24-1 to TRBJ2-5, with 10 nucleotides matching TRBD2. Sample: peripheral blood. The TCR was taken from a woman between 65 and 79 years old with acute or convalescent COVID-19. The CDR3, as DNA: TGTGCCACCAGTGGAGCGGGAGGGGGACAAGAGACCCAGTACTTC. Translating it yields CATSGAGGGQETQYF.